The clone carrying this T cell receptor beta chain was seen at least ten times. The antigen is not known. Germline CDR1 SQVTM, CDR2 ANQGSEA. This CDR3 has 12 amino acids. The germline V and J ends were trimmed by 1 base and 3 bases, with 6 bases remaining between them. This entry belongs to a study of molecular identifiers for immune sequencing clone quantification. On the study more broadly: In replicates, the authors split RNA from about 19,000 or 110,000 naive CD8 cells five ways and sequenced four.

As CD8+CD4-CCR7+CD45RA+ cells, naive CD8 T cells were sorted. Study observations and caveats: Clones above 20 RNA copies contained over 99% of effector molecules and under 1% of naive molecules.

The bulk TCR libraries were made with methods described before and with listed TCR primers. TCRdb re-called the PCR reads with MiXCR, one entry per CDR3 protein. The sample consists of about 60,000 distinct CDR3 sequences, 15% to 20% of them appearing once. What was sequenced was naive CD8+ T cells from blood, with Jurkat cell RNA spiked in. Subset meaning: FACS-sorted CD8+CD4-CCR7+CD45RA+ naive T cells. The chain links TRBV29-1 to TRBJ1-1, with D uncertain. The receptor comes from a human donor in good health. Some libraries in this study had Jurkat cell RNA spiked in. The CDR3 loop reads CSVEVYDTEAFF. The CDR3 DNA reads TGCAGCGTTGAAGTTTATGACACTGAAGCTTTCTTT.